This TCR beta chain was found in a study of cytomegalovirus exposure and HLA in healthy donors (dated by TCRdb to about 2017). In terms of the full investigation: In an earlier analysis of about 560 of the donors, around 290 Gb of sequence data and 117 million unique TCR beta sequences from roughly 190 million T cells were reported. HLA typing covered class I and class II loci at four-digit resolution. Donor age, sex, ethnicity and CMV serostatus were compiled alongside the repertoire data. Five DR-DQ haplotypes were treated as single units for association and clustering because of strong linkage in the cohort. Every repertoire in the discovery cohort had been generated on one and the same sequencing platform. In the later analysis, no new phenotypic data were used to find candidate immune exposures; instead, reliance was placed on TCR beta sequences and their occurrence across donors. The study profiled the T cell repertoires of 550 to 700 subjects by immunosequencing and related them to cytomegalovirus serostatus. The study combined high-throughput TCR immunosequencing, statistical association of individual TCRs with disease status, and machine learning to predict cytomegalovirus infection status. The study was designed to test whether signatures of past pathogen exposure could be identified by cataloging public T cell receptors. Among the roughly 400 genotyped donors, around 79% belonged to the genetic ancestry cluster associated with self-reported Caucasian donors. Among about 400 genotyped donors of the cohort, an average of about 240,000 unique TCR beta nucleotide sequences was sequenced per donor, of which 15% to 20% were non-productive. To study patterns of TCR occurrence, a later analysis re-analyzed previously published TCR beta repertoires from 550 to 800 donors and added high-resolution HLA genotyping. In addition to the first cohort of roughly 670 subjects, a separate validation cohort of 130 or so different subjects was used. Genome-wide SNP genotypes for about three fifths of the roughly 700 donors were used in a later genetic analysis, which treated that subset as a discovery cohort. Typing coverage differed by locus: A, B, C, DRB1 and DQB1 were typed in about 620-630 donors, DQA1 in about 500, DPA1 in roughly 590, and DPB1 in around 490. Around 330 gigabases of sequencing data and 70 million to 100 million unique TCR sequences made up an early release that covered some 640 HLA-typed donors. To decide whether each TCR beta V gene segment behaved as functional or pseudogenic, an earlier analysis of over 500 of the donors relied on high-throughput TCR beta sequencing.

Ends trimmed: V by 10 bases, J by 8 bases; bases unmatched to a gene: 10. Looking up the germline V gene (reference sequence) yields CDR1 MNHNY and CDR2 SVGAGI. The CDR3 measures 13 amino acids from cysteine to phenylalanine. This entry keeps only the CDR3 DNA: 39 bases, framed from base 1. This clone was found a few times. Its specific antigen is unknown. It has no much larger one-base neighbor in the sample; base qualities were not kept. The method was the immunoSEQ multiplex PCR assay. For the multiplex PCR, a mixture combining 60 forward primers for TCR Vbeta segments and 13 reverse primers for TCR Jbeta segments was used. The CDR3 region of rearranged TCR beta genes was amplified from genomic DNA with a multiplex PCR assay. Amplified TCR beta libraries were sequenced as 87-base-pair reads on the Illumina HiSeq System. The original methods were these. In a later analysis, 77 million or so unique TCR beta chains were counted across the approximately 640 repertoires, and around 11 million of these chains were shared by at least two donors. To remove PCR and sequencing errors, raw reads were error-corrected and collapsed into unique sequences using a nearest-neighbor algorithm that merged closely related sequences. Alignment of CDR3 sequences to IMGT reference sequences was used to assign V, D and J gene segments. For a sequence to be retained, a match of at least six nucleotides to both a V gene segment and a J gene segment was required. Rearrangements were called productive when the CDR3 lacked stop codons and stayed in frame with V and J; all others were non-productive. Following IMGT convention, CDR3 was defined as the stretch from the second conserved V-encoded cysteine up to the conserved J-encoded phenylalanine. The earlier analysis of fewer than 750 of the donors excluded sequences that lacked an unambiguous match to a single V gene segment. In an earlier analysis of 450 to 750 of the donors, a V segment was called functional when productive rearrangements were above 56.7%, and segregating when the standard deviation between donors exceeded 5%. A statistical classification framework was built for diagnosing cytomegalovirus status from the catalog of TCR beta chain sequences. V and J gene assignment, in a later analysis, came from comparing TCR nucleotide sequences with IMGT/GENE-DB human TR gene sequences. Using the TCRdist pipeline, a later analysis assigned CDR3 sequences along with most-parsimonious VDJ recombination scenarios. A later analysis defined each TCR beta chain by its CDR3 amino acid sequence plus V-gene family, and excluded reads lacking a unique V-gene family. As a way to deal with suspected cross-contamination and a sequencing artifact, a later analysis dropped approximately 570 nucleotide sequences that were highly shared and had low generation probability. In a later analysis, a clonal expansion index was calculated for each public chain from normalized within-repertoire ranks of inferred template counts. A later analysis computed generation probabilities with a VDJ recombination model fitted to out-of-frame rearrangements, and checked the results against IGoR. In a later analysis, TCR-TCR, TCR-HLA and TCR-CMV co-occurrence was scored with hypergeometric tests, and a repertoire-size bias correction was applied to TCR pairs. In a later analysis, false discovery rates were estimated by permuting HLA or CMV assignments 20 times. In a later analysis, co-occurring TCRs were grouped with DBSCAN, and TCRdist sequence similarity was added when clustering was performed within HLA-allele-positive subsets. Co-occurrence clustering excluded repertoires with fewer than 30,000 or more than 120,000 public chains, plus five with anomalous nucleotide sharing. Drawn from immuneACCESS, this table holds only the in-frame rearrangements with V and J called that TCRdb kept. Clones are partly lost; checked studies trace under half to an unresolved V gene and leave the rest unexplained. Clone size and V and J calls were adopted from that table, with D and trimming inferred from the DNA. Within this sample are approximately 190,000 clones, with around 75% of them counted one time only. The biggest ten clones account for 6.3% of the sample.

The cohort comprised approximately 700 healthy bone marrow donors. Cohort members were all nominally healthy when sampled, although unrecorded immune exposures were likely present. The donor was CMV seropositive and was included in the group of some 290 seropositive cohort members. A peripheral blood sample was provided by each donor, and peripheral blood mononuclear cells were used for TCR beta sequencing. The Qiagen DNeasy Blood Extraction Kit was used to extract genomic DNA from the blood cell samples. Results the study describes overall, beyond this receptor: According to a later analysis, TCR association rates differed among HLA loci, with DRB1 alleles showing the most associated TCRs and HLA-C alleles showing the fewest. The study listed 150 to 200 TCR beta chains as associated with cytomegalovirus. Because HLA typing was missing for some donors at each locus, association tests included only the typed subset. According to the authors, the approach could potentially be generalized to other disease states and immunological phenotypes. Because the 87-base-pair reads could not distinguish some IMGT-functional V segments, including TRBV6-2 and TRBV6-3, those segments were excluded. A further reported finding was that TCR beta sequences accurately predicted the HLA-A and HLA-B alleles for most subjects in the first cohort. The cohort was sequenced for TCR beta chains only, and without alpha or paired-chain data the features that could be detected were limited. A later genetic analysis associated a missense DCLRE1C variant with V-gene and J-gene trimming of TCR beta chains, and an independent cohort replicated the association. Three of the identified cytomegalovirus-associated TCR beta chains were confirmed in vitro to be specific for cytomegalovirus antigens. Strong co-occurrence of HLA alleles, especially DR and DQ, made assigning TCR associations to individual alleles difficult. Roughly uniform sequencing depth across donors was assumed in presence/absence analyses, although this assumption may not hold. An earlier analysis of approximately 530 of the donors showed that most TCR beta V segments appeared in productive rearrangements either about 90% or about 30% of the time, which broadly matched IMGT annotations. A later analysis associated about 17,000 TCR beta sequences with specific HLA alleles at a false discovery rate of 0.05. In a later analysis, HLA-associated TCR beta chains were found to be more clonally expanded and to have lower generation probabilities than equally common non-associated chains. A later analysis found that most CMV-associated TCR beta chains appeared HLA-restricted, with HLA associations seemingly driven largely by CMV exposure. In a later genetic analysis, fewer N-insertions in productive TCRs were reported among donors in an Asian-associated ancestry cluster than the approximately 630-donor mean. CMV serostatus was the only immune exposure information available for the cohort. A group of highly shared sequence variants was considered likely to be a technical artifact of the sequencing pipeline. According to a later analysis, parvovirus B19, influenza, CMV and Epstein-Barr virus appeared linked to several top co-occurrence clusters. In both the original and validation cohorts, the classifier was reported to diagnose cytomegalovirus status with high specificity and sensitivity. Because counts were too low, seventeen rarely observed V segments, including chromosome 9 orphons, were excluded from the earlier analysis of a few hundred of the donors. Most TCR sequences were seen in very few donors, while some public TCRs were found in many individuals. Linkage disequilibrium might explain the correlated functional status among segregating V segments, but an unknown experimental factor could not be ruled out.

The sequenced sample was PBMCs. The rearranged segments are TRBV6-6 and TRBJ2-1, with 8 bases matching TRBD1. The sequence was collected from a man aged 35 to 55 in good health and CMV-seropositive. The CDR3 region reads CATETGALHEQFF. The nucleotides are TGTGCCACAGAGACAGGGGCGTTGCATGAGCAGTTCTTC.